These 26 T cell receptor beta chains were all obtained from the same sample, sequenced in a study of cytomegalovirus exposure and HLA in healthy donors. PCR involved 60 Vbeta and 13 Jbeta primers. The assay was immunoSEQ multiplex PCR, and TCRdb's table has in-frame clones only and misses some. The table has 150,000 to 200,000 clones, 75% seen once; the top ten hold 4.9%. The sequencing input was PBMCs. The receptors derive from a male donor in good health and CMV-seronegative.

The chain has TRBV5-1 and TRBJ2-3, with 14 bases aligning to TRBD2. Per germline, CDR1 SGHRS and CDR2 YFSETQ. The CDR3 is made up of 21 amino acids. J lost 3 bases, V lost 0 bases, and 15 bases had no gene match. In DNA form, the CDR3 reads TGCGCCAGCAGCTTGGCCATTAGGGGGACTAGCGGGAGATCGGGGACAGATACGCAGTATTTT. Protein sequence: CASSLAIRGTSGRSGTDTQYF.

The rearrangement links TRBV5-1 to TRBJ2-1; 10 nucleotides align to TRBD1. The germline CDR1 and CDR2 sequences are SGHRS and YFSETQ. The CDR3 loop spans 15 amino acids. The J segment lost 4 bases and the V segment lost 5 bases, leaving 6 bases of the junction unmatched. The CDR3 coding sequence is TGCGCCAGCAGTCTGACAGGGGGCATATACAATGAGCAGTTCTTC. Translating it yields CASSLTGGIYNEQFF.

This clone was seen once. The chain couples TRBV28 to TRBJ1-3; D is perhaps TRBD1 (5 bases). The V end was cut by 6 bases, the J end by 3 bases, with 15 bases between. Looked up from germline, CDR1 is MDHEN and CDR2 is SYDVKM. The CDR3 consists of 15 residues. For the CDR3, the DNA is TGTGCCAGCAGCCCTGGATCTCAGGGTGGAAACACCATATATTTT. Its translation: CASSPGSQGGNTIYF.

The rearrangement links TRBV27 to TRBJ2-7; the match to TRBD1 covers 9 bases. CDR3 length: 15 residues. CDR1 is MNHEY, CDR2 SMNVEV, per germline (reference sequence). V was clipped by 2 bases and J by 5 bases; unmatched bases: 7. CDR3 sequence: CASSLTPDRGHEQYF. CDR3 bases: TGTGCCAGCAGTTTAACCCCGGACAGGGGCCACGAGCAGTACTTC.

The genes are TRBV18 and TRBJ1-1, with 8 nucleotides matching TRBD1. Germline V gene lookup returns CDR1 KGHSH and CDR2 LQKENI. V gave up 8 bases and J gave up 1 base; unmatched junction bases: 9. The CDR3 is 15 residues long. CDR3 protein: CASQGAGRANTEAFF. The DNA of the CDR3 is TGTGCCAGCCAGGGGGCAGGCAGGGCGAACACTGAAGCTTTCTTT.

This clone has a single count. This sequence joins TRBV4-3 and TRBJ2-7, with 10 positions matching TRBD2. Germline V CDR1 and CDR2: LGHNA, YSLEER. V lost 3 bases to trimming and J lost 5 bases; unmatched junction nucleotides: 4. The CDR3 sequence is 14 residues long. The CDR3 DNA sequence: TGCGCCAGCAGCCACCGCCTAGCGGGAGACGAGCAGTACTTC. Its translation is CASSHRLAGDEQYF.

This clone was detected only once. The rearrangement uses TRBV6-5 and TRBJ1-4, with TRBD1 matching 7 bases. The length of the CDR3 is 14 residues. J gave up 8 bases and V 6 bases, and 9 bases lay outside the gene matches. The germline gives CDR1 MNHEY, CDR2 SVGAGI. CDR3 DNA: TGTGCCAGCAGACCTAGGGGGCGCAGGGAAAAACTGTTTTTT. Translation gives CASRPRGRREKLFF.

The rearrangement uses TRBV18 and TRBJ1-1; 7 positions agree with TRBD1. CDR3 length: 13 amino acids. Unmatched junction bases numbered 5, after V lost 4 bases and J lost 6 bases. Per the germline V gene, CDR1 is KGHSH and CDR2 is LQKENI. The CDR3, as DNA: TGTGCCAGCTCACTCGCTCAGGGGGCTGAAGCTTTCTTT. Protein product: CASSLAQGAEAFF.

A single count supports this clone. In DNA, the CDR3 is TGCGCCAGCAGCCTCTCTACCCGGGACAGGGCGGGCAATGAGCAGTTCTTC. It encodes CASSLSTRDRAGNEQFF. The V and J genes are TRBV5-1 and TRBJ2-1; the match to TRBD1 covers 9 bases. Germline CDR1 SGHRS, CDR2 YFSETQ. The CDR3 length is 17 residues. V lost 4 bases and J lost 6; bases outside the gene matches: 14. The full variable domain, rest sourced from reference TRBV5-1 and TRBJ2-1, is KAGVTQTPRYLIKTRGQQVTLSCSPISGHRSVSWYQQTPGQGLQFLFEYFSETQRNKGNFPGRFSGRQFSNSRSEMNVSTLELGDSALYLCASSLSTRDRAGNEQFFGPGTRLTVL.

Only a few counts were recorded for this clone. The chain has TRBV19 and TRBJ1-2; 8 nucleotides line up with TRBD1. The germline gives CDR1 LNHDA, CDR2 SQIVND (reference sequence). Trimming took 7 bases from V and 8 from J; bases not matched to a gene: 15. The CDR3 spans 15 residues. The chain's CDR3 is CASTPIPGGLGGYTF. Written as DNA, the CDR3 is TGTGCCAGTACGCCGATACCAGGGGGCTTGGGCGGCTACACCTTC.

The chain links TRBV6-5 to TRBJ2-1; unclear D gene. Trimming took off 2 bases at V and 5 bases at J, with 13 bases between the two ends. Germline values: CDR1 MNHEY, CDR2 SVGAGI. The CDR3 length is 15 residues. CDR3 sequence: CASSYDWRMDNEQFF. The DNA for the CDR3 is TGTGCCAGCAGTTACGACTGGCGGATGGACAATGAGCAGTTCTTC.

The V gene is TRBV2, the J gene TRBJ1-1; a possible D gene is TRBD1 (5 bases). Trimming pared 7 bases from V and 4 bases from J, leaving 10 bases between. The CDR3 is made up of 12 amino acids. CDR1 is SNHLY and CDR2 is FYNNEI in the germline V gene. CDR3 sequence (DNA): TGTGCCAGCACGCAGGGCGTCACTGAAGCTTTCTTT. Translated, it gives CASTQGVTEAFF. Variable domain in full (rest from reference TRBV2 and TRBJ1-1): EPEVTQTPSHQVTQMGQEVILRCVPISNHLYFYWYRQILGQKVEFLVSFYNNEISEKSEIFDDQFSVERPDGSNFTLKIRSTKLEDSAMYFCASTQGVTEAFFGQGTRLTVV.

This chain joins TRBV6-5 and TRBJ2-7; TRBD1 aligns across 8 bases. With V trimmed by 6 bases and J by 2 bases, 3 bases remained unmatched. Germline loops: CDR1 MNHEY, CDR2 SVGAGI. The CDR3 contains 13 residues. In nucleotides, the CDR3 is TGTGCCAGCAGCCGGGGACAGGCCTACGAGCAGTACTTC. Encoded protein: CASSRGQAYEQYF.

This clone was observed a handful of times. The chain couples TRBV2 to TRBJ1-2, with 9 bases lining up with TRBD1. The CDR3 sequence is 14 residues long. Germline CDR1 SNHLY, CDR2 FYNNEI. V lost 8 bases and J lost 8; bases outside the gene matches: 12. As DNA, the CDR3 is TGTGCCAGCGCCCGGCAAGGAGACAGGGGGGGCTACACCTTC. This sequence encodes CASARQGDRGGYTF.

This chain links TRBV7-3 with TRBJ1-2, with 7 bases aligning to TRBD1. V lost 5 bases to trimming and J lost 3 bases; unmatched junction nucleotides: 6. There are 14 residues in the CDR3. Germline V gene sequence: CDR1 SGHTA, CDR2 FQGTGA. Here the CDR3 DNA reads TGTGCCAGCAGCCTTACAGGGGAGGACTATGGCTACACCTTC. This codes for CASSLTGEDYGYTF.

The chain recombines TRBV19 with TRBJ1-2, with 9 bases matching TRBD1. This CDR3 has 14 residues. Germline V CDR1 and CDR2: LNHDA, SQIVND (reference sequence). Trimming at V came to 7 bases and at J to 4 bases, leaving 7 bases not matched to a gene. CDR3 nucleotide sequence: TGTGCCAGTACCATACAGGGGGCTAGCTATGGCTACACCTTC. Residues: CASTIQGASYGYTF. Full variable domain (rest looked up from reference TRBV19 and TRBJ1-2): DGGITQSPKYLFRKEGQNVTLSCEQNLNHDAMYWYRQDPGQGLRLIYYSQIVNDFQKGDIAEGYSVSREKKESFPLTVTSAQKNPTAFYLCASTIQGASYGYTFGSGTRLTVV.

The gene calls are TRBV28 and TRBJ1-2; 11 bases agree with TRBD1. Germline V gene sequence: CDR1 MDHEN, CDR2 SYDVKM. CDR3 length: 14 amino acids. J was trimmed by 8 bases and V by 5 bases; bases with no gene match: 7. CDR3: CASSPGQGARGYTF. Written as DNA, the CDR3 is TGTGCCAGCAGTCCCGGACAGGGGGCAAGGGGCTACACCTTC.

As concerns this clone: The conserved phenylalanine or tryptophan is not found at the CDR3 terminus, so this likely reflects a read error. V and J are TRBV28 and TRBJ1-2, with unresolved D. The CDR3 is 14 residues long. Germline V gene lookup returns CDR1 MDHEN and CDR2 SYDVKM. V lost 3 bases and J lost 1, with 9 bases in between. The CDR3 reads CASSLAAFNYGYTL. DNA for the CDR3: TGTGCCAGCAGTTTGGCGGCTTTTAACTATGGCTACACCCTC.

V gene TRBV19 combines with J gene TRBJ2-6; the match to TRBD2 covers 7 bases. The CDR3 runs 16 residues. V dropped 7 bases and J dropped 2; count of bases not matched to a gene: 8. Germline CDR1 and CDR2: LNHDA and SQIVND (reference sequence). As DNA, the CDR3 is TGTGCCAGTACCCTAGGGAGGGCTACTGGGGCCAACGTCCTGACTTTC. Amino acid sequence: CASTLGRATGANVLTF. Looking up the rest from reference TRBV19 and TRBJ2-6 gives the full variable domain: DGGITQSPKYLFRKEGQNVTLSCEQNLNHDAMYWYRQDPGQGLRLIYYSQIVNDFQKGDIAEGYSVSREKKESFPLTVTSAQKNPTAFYLCASTLGRATGANVLTFGAGSRLTVL.

This clone was counted only a few times. This chain uses TRBV5-8 with TRBJ1-5, with a possible D match to TRBD1 (6 bases). V lost 4 bases to trimming and J lost 6 bases, with 11 bases between them. The germline CDR1 and CDR2 sequences are SGHTS and YDEGEE. This CDR3 has 13 amino acids. The CDR3 spells CASSTTGIQPQHF. In DNA form, the CDR3 reads TGTGCCAGCAGCACTACAGGGATTCAGCCCCAGCATTTT.

This chain connects TRBV7-2 to TRBJ2-5, with D unclear. The CDR3 loop spans 13 amino acids. V was cut by 3 bases and J by 1 base, with 6 bases left in between. From germline, CDR1 is SGHTA and CDR2 FQGNSA. The DNA for the CDR3 is TGTGCCAGCAGCTTTATCAGCCAAGAGACCCAGTACTTC. Amino acid sequence: CASSFISQETQYF.

The rearrangement joins TRBV6-1 to TRBJ2-1, with 9 nucleotides matching TRBD2. V trimming: 9 bases; J trimming: 6 bases; junction bases outside the gene matches: 9. The CDR3 extends over 14 amino acids. In germline, CDR1 is MNHNS, CDR2 SASEGT. Here the CDR3 reads CASKVAGAANEQFF. As DNA, the CDR3 is TGTGCCAGTAAGGTAGCGGGAGCCGCCAATGAGCAGTTCTTC.

The CDR3 is CASGVSGTGQFF. The CDR3 DNA follows: TGTGCCAGCGGGGTGTCGGGGACAGGGCAGTTCTTC. V and J are TRBV2 and TRBJ2-1; 8 bases are a match to TRBD1. Trimming took 8 bases from V and 12 from J; bases not matched to a gene: 9. CDR3 length equals 12 residues. Germline CDR1 is SNHLY and CDR2 is FYNNEI.

This chain connects TRBV29-1 to TRBJ1-1, with 11 bases lining up with TRBD1. The CDR3 runs 13 residues. With 7 bases clipped from V and 3 bases from J, the junction kept 4 bases outside the gene matches. Germline V lookup: CDR1 SQVTM, CDR2 ANQGSEA. CDR3 in DNA: TGCAGCGCCACGGGACAGGGGGACACTGAAGCTTTCTTT. This gives the protein CSATGQGDTEAFF.

The chain has TRBV7-8 and TRBJ2-1; 11 nucleotides match TRBD2. V trimming: 0 bases; J trimming: 4 bases; junction bases outside the gene matches: 5. This CDR3 contains 17 residues. CDR1 and CDR2 (germline): SGHVS, FQNEAQ. CDR3 sequence reads: CASSLAGSGRGYNEQFF. CDR3 nucleotides: TGTGCCAGCAGCTTAGCGGGTAGCGGGAGGGGTTACAATGAGCAGTTCTTC.

The chain is built from TRBV5-1 and TRBJ1-2; D unclear. From germline, CDR1 is SGHRS and CDR2 YFSETQ. V lost 3 bases and J lost 5, with 5 bases in between. The CDR3 runs to 11 residues. Here the CDR3 DNA reads TGCGCCAGCAGCTCGAGTTATGGCTACACCTTC. Its protein product is CASSSSYGYTF.